The T cell receptor (beta chain) described here comes from a study of CXCR3-negative and CXCR3-positive naive CD8 T cells. Germline V CDR1 and CDR2: MNHNY, SVGAGI (reference sequence). The CDR3 contains 14 residues. TRB cDNA libraries were made by UMI-labeled 5' RACE. Each CDR3 protein gets one entry in TCRdb, which reprocessed the 5' RACE reads and gives no DNA. This sample contains 100,000 to 150,000 distinct CDR3 sequences. The TCR originated in a human donor in good health. Some clones in this sample may be carry-over from other donors' samples. The chain uses TRBV6-6 and TRBJ1-1; TCRdb indicates TRBD1, and absent DNA this call remains unverified. The sample consisted of naive CXCR3- CD8+ T cells from blood. Subset reported: CD45RO-CCR7+CD27+CD95- naive CD8+ T cells lacking CXCR3 (TNR3-). The CDR3 region is CASSPGQGITEAFF.